These T cell receptor beta chains were read from a single sample in a study of blood T cell repertoires in COVID-19. Clones were read by immunoSEQ multiplex PCR, and TCRdb kept only the in-frame ones, dropping some. This sample yields around 50,000 clones, of which roughly 90% are seen a single time; roughly 2% belongs to the top ten. Input material: peripheral blood. Every receptor here comes from a human donor in a cohort sampled during active COVID-19. Each CDR3 is given with its conserved first and last residue. D genes are given only for firm matches. Only some rows state a clone size, as once, few, many or a class for expanded clones.

. | TRBJ2-5 | TRBV15 | . | TGTGCCACCAGCCCCGGGTATTATGAAGAGACCCAGTACTTC | CATSPGYYEETQYF
. | TRBJ2-5 | TRBV7-2 | . | TGTGCCAGCAGCTTAGGTGGAGGAGGGAAAGAGACCCAGTACTTC | CASSLGGGGKETQYF
. | TRBJ2-1 | TRBV6-1 | . | TGTGCCAGCAGTGAAGCTAGGACTATCTCCTACAATGAGCAGTTCTTC | CASSEARTISYNEQFF
. | TRBJ1-1 | TRBV6-5 | . | TGTGCCAGCAGTTACGGGCGACGAGAGAACACTGAAGCTTTCTTT | CASSYGRRENTEAFF
. | TRBJ1-4 | TRBV30 | . | TGTGCCTGGAGGCATGCGACAGTCCGGGCTGAAAAACTGTTTTTT | CAWRHATVRAEKLFF
. | TRBJ2-5 | TRBV5-6 | . | TGTGCCAGCAGCTTGGCGACTCAGGGATTGGTCCAAGAGACCCAGTACTTC | CASSLATQGLVQETQYF
. | TRBJ1-3 | TRBV19 | . | TGTGCCAGTAGCTCACGGAGAGACAGTACCCTTGGAAACACCATATATTTT | CASSSRRDSTLGNTIYF
TRBD1 | TRBJ1-1 | TRBV5-5 | . | TGTGCCAGCAGCTTGGGACAGGGGGCTGACGTGAACACTGAAGCTTTCTTT | CASSLGQGADVNTEAFF
. | TRBJ1-3 | TRBV6-5 | . | TGTGCCAGCAGGACCTCCGGACAGTCTGGAAACACCATATATTTT | CASRTSGQSGNTIYF
. | TRBJ2-1 | TRBV24-1 | . | TGTGCCACCAGCCGGGGGTTTTTAAACAATGAGCAGTTCTTC | CATSRGFLNNEQFF
TRBD1 | TRBJ1-6 | TRBV7-9 | few | TGTGCCAGCAGCAATGGACAGGGCTTTTATAATTCACCCCTCCACTTT | CASSNGQGFYNSPLHF
TRBD2 | TRBJ2-1 | TRBV11-1 | . | TGTGCCAGCAGCCCCCCGGGACTAGCGGGAGTCGGAGAGCAGTTCTTC | CASSPPGLAGVGEQFF
TRBD1 | TRBJ2-7 | TRBV6-5 | . | TGTGCCAGCAGTTACGGTTTTACAGGGGACTACGAGCAGTACTTC | CASSYGFTGDYEQYF
. | TRBJ1-4 | TRBV5-5 | . | TGTGCCAGCAGCTTCAGGACTTCTAATGAAAAACTGTTTTTT | CASSFRTSNEKLFF
. | TRBJ2-5 | TRBV7-2 | . | TGTGCCAGCAGCACCCAAAGGGGTGAGACCCAGTACTTC | CASSTQRGETQYF
. | TRBJ1-1 | TRBV5-5 | . | TGTGCCAGCAGCCCAACGGAAAACAGGGTCACTGAAGCTTTCTTT | CASSPTENRVTEAFF
. | TRBJ2-7 | TRBV15 | once | TGTGCCACCAGCAGAGATTTGACCGCGGGCGAGCAGTACTTC | CATSRDLTAGEQYF
TRBD1 | TRBJ1-1 | TRBV5-4 | . | TGTGCCAGCAGCACGGGACAGAGAAACACTGAAGCTTTCTTT | CASSTGQRNTEAFF
TRBD2 | TRBJ2-7 | TRBV13 | . | TGTGCCAGCAGCCAGCGGACTAGCGGAAACTACGAGCAGTACTTC | CASSQRTSGNYEQYF
. | TRBJ1-5 | TRBV19 | . | TGTGCCAGTACCCCTATTGCGGGCTATAGCAATCAGCCCCAGCATTTT | CASTPIAGYSNQPQHF
. | TRBJ2-1 | TRBV19 | . | TGTGCCAGTAGTATTATATTGGCGGTCTCCTACAATGAGCAGTTCTTC | CASSIILAVSYNEQFF
. | TRBJ1-3 | TRBV3-1/TRBV3-2 | . | TGTGCCAGCAGCCAACGTTTTTCGGGACTCAAGGGAAACACCATATATTTT | CASSQRFSGLKGNTIYF
. | TRBJ1-2 | TRBV7-2 | . | TGTGCCAGCACCCTCGGGGGGGTCCCTAACTATGGCTACACCTTC | CASTLGGVPNYGYTF
. | TRBJ2-3 | TRBV4-1 | . | TGCGCCAGCAGCCAAGATCCGGCAGATACGCAGTATTTT | CASSQDPADTQYF
TRBD2 | TRBJ2-1 | TRBV28 | . | TGTGCCAGCAGTTTTTCCCGACTAGCGGGAGGGGAATGGGCCTACAATGAGCAGTTCTTC | CASSFSRLAGGEWAYNEQFF
TRBD1 | TRBJ2-3 | TRBV4-1 | . | TGCGCCAGCAGCCACTCCCGGGACAGGGGGCGCCCCGGCACAGATACGCAGTATTTT | CASSHSRDRGRPGTDTQYF
. | TRBJ2-1 | TRBV7-3 | . | TGTGCCAGCACCCACCCTCCTGCGACCCGCGGGTGGCGGGCGGAGCAGTTCTTC | CASTHPPATRGWRAEQFF
TRBD2 | TRBJ2-3 | TRBV5-1 | . | TGCGCCAGCAGCCGGGCTAGCGGAACTAGCACAGATACGCAGTATTTT | CASSRASGTSTDTQYF
TRBD2 | TRBJ2-7 | TRBV6-5 | . | TGTGCCAGCAGTTACTCGACCAGCGGGGGTAGCGAGCAGTACTTC | CASSYSTSGGSEQYF
. | TRBJ2-7 | TRBV2 | . | TGTGCCAGCAGTATCCAGGACATGAGCTCCTACGAGCAGTACTTC | CASSIQDMSSYEQYF
. | TRBJ2-2 | TRBV7-9 | . | TGTGCCAGCAGCCCCAGCGGCACCGGGGAGCTGTTTTTT | CASSPSGTGELFF
TRBD1 | TRBJ2-1 | TRBV19 | . | TGTGCCAGTAGTATGGGACAGGGGGCGTGGGGTGAGCAGTTCTTC | CASSMGQGAWGEQFF
. | TRBJ2-7 | TRBV5-1 | . | TGCGCCAGCAGAGCCGGACTGGCTAGCTCCTACGAGCAGTACTTC | CASRAGLASSYEQYF
TRBD1 | TRBJ1-1 | TRBV6-2/TRBV6-3 | . | TGTGCCAGCAGTTACGGTGGGACAGGGTTCGCTGAAGCTTTCTTT | CASSYGGTGFAEAFF
. | TRBJ2-1 | TRBV12-3/TRBV12-4 | once | TGTGCCAGCAGGGCGACAATCTACAATGAGCAGTTCTTC | CASRATIYNEQFF